This is a list of T cell receptor beta chains from one sample in a study of shared clonotypes between healthy human individuals. Sequencing used immunoSEQ multiplex PCR; TCRdb keeps in-frame clones, though not all of them. There are around 1.9 million clones in the sample; about 93% occur only once, and around 1.7% lies in the top ten. Sequencing input: naive CD8+ T cells from PBMCs. All receptors derive from a man younger than 35 in good health. Some clones in this sample may be carry-over from other donors' samples. Both conserved end residues are part of each CDR3. A D gene is named only where the DNA matches it firmly. Part of the rows lack a size; the others show once, few, many or a class for expanded clones.

CDR3: CASSVLAEYNEQFF
DNA: TGTGCCAGCAGCGTACTAGCGGAGTACAATGAGCAGTTCTTC
V: TRBV28
J: TRBJ2-1
D: TRBD2
size: NA
length: 14

CDR3: CASSFNGGANTQYF
DNA: TGTGCCAGCAGCTTTAATGGGGGGGCGAATACGCAGTATTTT
V: TRBV5-4
J: TRBJ2-3
D: NA
size: NA
length: 14

CDR3: CASSSKGGEARVSYNEQFF
DNA: TGTGCCAGCAGCTCGAAGGGCGGTGAGGCTAGGGTCTCCTACAATGAGCAGTTCTTC
V: TRBV13
J: TRBJ2-1
D: NA
size: NA
length: 19

CDR3: CASSDSAGDLGFNQPQHF
DNA: TGTGCCAGTAGTGACTCAGCCGGGGATTTGGGCTTTAATCAGCCCCAGCATTTT
V: TRBV19
J: TRBJ1-5
D: NA
size: NA
length: 18

CDR3: CASSPGQGQNTGELFF
DNA: TGTGCCAGCAGCCCAGGACAGGGACAGAACACCGGGGAGCTGTTTTTT
V: TRBV7-9
J: TRBJ2-2
D: TRBD1
size: NA
length: 16

CDR3: CASSPAGYEQYF
DNA: TGTGCCAGCAGCCCCGCAGGCTACGAGCAGTACTTC
V: TRBV7-9
J: TRBJ2-7
D: NA
size: once
length: 12

CDR3: CASRVLAGAIHEQYF
DNA: TGTGCCAGCAGAGTACTAGCGGGAGCTATACACGAGCAGTACTTC
V: TRBV6-5
J: TRBJ2-7
D: TRBD2
size: once
length: 15

CDR3: CASSFRGRNASTDTQYF
DNA: TGCGCCAGCAGCTTCAGGGGGCGGAACGCTAGCACAGATACGCAGTATTTT
V: TRBV5-1
J: TRBJ2-3
D: TRBD1
size: NA
length: 17

CDR3: CAWSVLTSHEQFF
DNA: TGCGCCTGGAGTGTACTGACTAGTCACGAGCAGTTCTTC
V: TRBV30
J: TRBJ2-1
D: NA
size: NA
length: 13

CDR3: CASTSGGTSTDTQYF
DNA: TGTGCCAGCACCTCTGGCGGGACTAGCACAGATACGCAGTATTTT
V: TRBV7-2
J: TRBJ2-3
D: NA
size: NA
length: 15

CDR3: CASSPLRTSTDTQYF
DNA: TGTGCCAGCAGCCCCCTCAGGACTAGCACAGATACGCAGTATTTT
V: TRBV9
J: TRBJ2-3
D: NA
size: NA
length: 15

CDR3: CASSIGQNTEAFF
DNA: TGTGCCAGTAGTATTGGCCAGAACACTGAAGCTTTCTTT
V: TRBV19
J: TRBJ1-1
D: NA
size: NA
length: 13

CDR3: CATSRDRGGAHEQYF
DNA: TGTGCCACCAGCAGAGATAGGGGAGGAGCGCACGAGCAGTACTTC
V: TRBV15
J: TRBJ2-7
D: NA
size: NA
length: 15

CDR3: CASSLVTGGYTF
DNA: TGTGCCAGCAGCTTAGTGACGGGGGGCTACACCTTC
V: TRBV11-2
J: TRBJ1-2
D: NA
size: NA
length: 12

CDR3: CASSSFVPSYEQYF
DNA: TGTGCCAGCAGTTCCTTTGTCCCCTCCTACGAGCAGTACTTC
V: TRBV27
J: TRBJ2-7
D: NA
size: once
length: 14

CDR3: CASSPGDRGSGELFF
DNA: TGCGCCAGCAGCCCTGGGGACCGAGGTTCCGGGGAGCTGTTTTTT
V: TRBV5-1
J: TRBJ2-2
D: NA
size: NA
length: 15

CDR3: CAWKSDYEQYF
DNA: TGTGCCTGGAAGTCAGACTACGAGCAGTACTTC
V: TRBV30
J: TRBJ2-7
D: NA
size: NA
length: 11

CDR3: CASSAPGQGVVDEKLFF
DNA: TGTGCCAGCAGTGCACCGGGACAGGGGGTAGTGGATGAAAAACTGTTTTTT
V: TRBV6-1
J: TRBJ1-4
D: TRBD1
size: NA
length: 17

CDR3: CASSLGDSPYYEQYF
DNA: TGTGCCAGCAGCCTGGGGGACAGTCCATACTACGAGCAGTACTTC
V: TRBV7-2
J: TRBJ2-7
D: TRBD1
size: NA
length: 15

CDR3: CSVGEGQGDGYTF
DNA: TGCAGCGTTGGGGAGGGACAGGGGGATGGCTACACCTTC
V: TRBV29-1
J: TRBJ1-2
D: TRBD1
size: NA
length: 13

CDR3: CASSVGGFLNEQFF
DNA: TGTGCCAGCAGCGTAGGGGGCTTCCTAAATGAGCAGTTCTTC
V: TRBV9
J: TRBJ2-1
D: NA
size: NA
length: 14

CDR3: CASSLSVAGLGTEQFF
DNA: TGTGCCAGCAGCTTATCGGTAGCGGGACTGGGGACTGAGCAGTTCTTC
V: TRBV7-9
J: TRBJ2-1
D: TRBD2
size: once
length: 16

CDR3: CATSRDGTFQETQYF
DNA: TGTGCCACCAGCAGAGATGGGACTTTCCAAGAGACCCAGTACTTC
V: TRBV15
J: TRBJ2-5
D: NA
size: NA
length: 15

CDR3: CASSLNSYEQYF
DNA: TGTGCCAGCAGCTTAAATTCCTACGAGCAGTACTTC
V: TRBV11-2
J: TRBJ2-7
D: NA
size: NA
length: 12

CDR3: CASSQEEGLAGVDEQFF
DNA: TGCGCCAGCAGCCAAGAGGAAGGACTAGCGGGAGTCGATGAGCAGTTCTTC
V: TRBV4-3
J: TRBJ2-1
D: TRBD2
size: NA
length: 17

CDR3: CASSPRQATNEKLFF
DNA: TGTGCCAGCAGCCCCCGACAAGCAACTAATGAAAAACTGTTTTTT
V: TRBV11-1
J: TRBJ1-4
D: NA
size: once
length: 15

CDR3: CASSQGRTNQPQHF
DNA: TGCGCCAGCAGCCAGGGGAGGACTAATCAGCCCCAGCATTTT
V: TRBV4-1
J: TRBJ1-5
D: NA
size: NA
length: 14

CDR3: CASSLALAGGEQYF
DNA: TGTGCCAGCAGTTTAGCACTAGCGGGAGGTGAGCAGTACTTC
V: TRBV5-6
J: TRBJ2-7
D: TRBD2
size: once
length: 14

CDR3: CAWSLGAGYNEQFF
DNA: TGTGCCTGGTCTCTTGGGGCAGGTTACAATGAGCAGTTCTTC
V: TRBV30
J: TRBJ2-1
D: NA
size: NA
length: 14

CDR3: CASSTPGQEIYGYTF
DNA: TGTGCCAGCAGCACACCGGGACAGGAAATCTATGGCTACACCTTC
V: TRBV7-8
J: TRBJ1-2
D: TRBD1
size: NA
length: 15

CDR3: CASSFPRGGLNTGELFF
DNA: TGTGCCAGTAGTTTCCCTCGGGGCGGGCTCAACACCGGGGAGCTGTTTTTT
V: TRBV19
J: TRBJ2-2
D: NA
size: NA
length: 17

CDR3: CASSLALGEPNTQYF
DNA: TGTGCCAGCAGCTTAGCGCTGGGGGAGCCTAATACGCAGTATTTT
V: TRBV7-7
J: TRBJ2-3
D: NA
size: NA
length: 15

CDR3: CASRPAGGAISYNEQFF
DNA: TGTGCCAGCAGACCCGCAGGGGGGGCTATCTCCTACAATGAGCAGTTCTTC
V: TRBV28
J: TRBJ2-1
D: NA
size: NA
length: 17

CDR3: CASSLRRAKGHEQYF
DNA: TGTGCCAGCAGCTTAAGGCGGGCGAAAGGACACGAGCAGTACTTC
V: TRBV7-8
J: TRBJ2-7
D: NA
size: NA
length: 15

CDR3: CASSYPRQGEIYEQYF
DNA: TGCGCCAGCAGCTATCCAAGACAGGGGGAGATCTACGAGCAGTACTTC
V: TRBV5-1
J: TRBJ2-7
D: TRBD1
size: NA
length: 16

CDR3: CASSFRDRLSYEQYF
DNA: TGTGCCAGCAGCTTTCGGGACAGGTTATCCTACGAGCAGTACTTC
V: TRBV27
J: TRBJ2-7
D: TRBD1
size: NA
length: 15

CDR3: CASSLYRSKYGYTF
DNA: TGTGCCAGCAGCTTATATCGGTCGAAATATGGCTACACCTTC
V: TRBV7-3
J: TRBJ1-2
D: NA
size: NA
length: 14

CDR3: CATSRELANSYEQYF
DNA: TGTGCCACCAGCAGAGAGCTAGCGAACTCCTACGAGCAGTACTTC
V: TRBV15
J: TRBJ2-7
D: NA
size: NA
length: 15

CDR3: CSGHPGQGWSDTQYF
DNA: TGCAGCGGTCATCCGGGACAGGGATGGTCAGATACGCAGTATTTT
V: TRBV29-1
J: TRBJ2-3
D: TRBD1
size: NA
length: 15

CDR3: CAIREQGAPNGYTF
DNA: TGTGCCATCAGGGAACAGGGGGCGCCGAATGGCTACACCTTC
V: TRBV10-3
J: TRBJ1-2
D: TRBD1
size: NA
length: 14

CDR3: CASSSGTGEQYF
DNA: TGTGCCAGCAGCTCCGGGACAGGCGAGCAGTACTTC
V: TRBV7-9
J: TRBJ2-7
D: TRBD1
size: once
length: 12

CDR3: CASSISGGDTEAFF
DNA: TGTGCCAGCAGCATCTCAGGGGGCGATACTGAAGCTTTCTTT
V: TRBV11-1
J: TRBJ1-1
D: TRBD1
size: NA
length: 14

CDR3: CASSWSRTGELFF
DNA: TGTGCCAGCAGCTGGTCCCGAACCGGGGAGCTGTTTTTT
V: TRBV7-9
J: TRBJ2-2
D: NA
size: NA
length: 13

CDR3: CSVKGGEENEQFF
DNA: TGCAGCGTAAAGGGCGGAGAGGAGAATGAGCAGTTCTTC
V: TRBV29-1
J: TRBJ2-1
D: NA
size: NA
length: 13

CDR3: CASSRTAVTGANVLTF
DNA: TGTGCCAGCAGCAGGACGGCCGTAACTGGGGCCAACGTCCTGACTTTC
V: TRBV21-1
J: TRBJ2-6
D: NA
size: NA
length: 16

CDR3: CASSPSLAVREQYF
DNA: TGTGCCAGCAGCCCAAGTCTCGCCGTGAGGGAGCAGTACTTC
V: TRBV6-4
J: TRBJ2-7
D: NA
size: NA
length: 14

CDR3: CSAEDRMNTGELFF
DNA: TGCAGCGCCGAGGACAGAATGAACACCGGGGAGCTGTTTTTT
V: TRBV29-1
J: TRBJ2-2
D: NA
size: NA
length: 14

CDR3: CASRLNTEAFF
DNA: TGTGCCAGCAGACTGAACACTGAAGCTTTCTTT
V: TRBV6-6
J: TRBJ1-1
D: NA
size: once
length: 11

CDR3: CASSVSPGFGYNEQFF
DNA: TGTGCCAGCAGCGTAAGTCCGGGCTTCGGGTACAATGAGCAGTTCTTC
V: TRBV9
J: TRBJ2-1
D: NA
size: NA
length: 16

CDR3: CASSLPGAGAHEQYF
DNA: TGCGCCAGCAGCCTTCCAGGGGCGGGGGCCCACGAGCAGTACTTC
V: TRBV4-1
J: TRBJ2-7
D: NA
size: NA
length: 15

CDR3: CATETSSYNEQFF
DNA: TGTGCCACTGAGACTAGCTCCTACAATGAGCAGTTCTTC
V: TRBV6-1
J: TRBJ2-1
D: NA
size: NA
length: 13

CDR3: CASRGLTRVGRMNTEAFF
DNA: TGTGCCAGCAGGGGCCTGACGAGGGTCGGGAGGATGAACACTGAAGCTTTCTTT
V: TRBV2
J: TRBJ1-1
D: NA
size: NA
length: 18

CDR3: CASSLVGNYEQYF
DNA: TGTGCCAGCAGCTTAGTGGGGAACTACGAGCAGTACTTC
V: TRBV7-6
J: TRBJ2-7
D: NA
size: NA
length: 13

CDR3: CASSPIAGGENTGELFF
DNA: TGCGCCAGCAGCCCAATAGCGGGAGGGGAGAACACCGGGGAGCTGTTTTTT
V: TRBV4-3
J: TRBJ2-2
D: TRBD2
size: NA
length: 17

CDR3: CATSPLAGLYEQYF
DNA: TGTGCCACCTCCCCCCTAGCGGGCCTCTACGAGCAGTACTTC
V: TRBV27
J: TRBJ2-7
D: TRBD2
size: NA
length: 14